This T cell receptor (beta chain) was profiled in a study of cytomegalovirus exposure and HLA in healthy donors. Study-wide results and limits: As was reported, the classifier diagnosed cytomegalovirus status with high specificity and sensitivity.

Generated by immunoSEQ multiplex PCR, the TCRdb table keeps only in-frame clones and is missing some. Among roughly 130,000 clones, roughly 91% were seen once, and the ten largest hold about 3.7%. V was pared by 5 bases and J by 7 bases, with 11 bases between. The CDR3 is 12 amino acids. Germline V gene data show CDR1 as SGHTA and CDR2 as FQGNSA. With respect to this clone: Its cognate antigen is unknown.

The sequenced sample was PBMCs. The chain combines TRBV7-2 with TRBJ1-1; no definite D call. This TCR was recovered from a man aged 25 to 45 in good health and CMV-seronegative. Written as DNA, the CDR3 is TGTGCCAGCAGCCCATTAGCGGTTGAAGCTTTCTTT. Translating it yields CASSPLAVEAFF.